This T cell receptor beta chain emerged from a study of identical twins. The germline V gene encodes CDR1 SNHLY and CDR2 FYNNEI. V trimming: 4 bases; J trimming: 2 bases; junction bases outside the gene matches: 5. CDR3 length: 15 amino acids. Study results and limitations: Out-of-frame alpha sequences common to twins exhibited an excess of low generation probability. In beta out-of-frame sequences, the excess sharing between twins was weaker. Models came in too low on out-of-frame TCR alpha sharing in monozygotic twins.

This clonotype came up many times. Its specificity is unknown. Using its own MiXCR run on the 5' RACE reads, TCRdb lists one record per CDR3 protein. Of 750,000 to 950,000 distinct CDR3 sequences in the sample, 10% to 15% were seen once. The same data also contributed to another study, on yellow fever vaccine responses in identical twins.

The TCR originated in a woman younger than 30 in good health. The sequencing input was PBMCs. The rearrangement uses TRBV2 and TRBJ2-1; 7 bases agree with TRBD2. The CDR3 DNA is TGTGCCAGCAGTGGTGGGAGGGGACCCTACAATGAGCAGTTCTTC. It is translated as CASSGGRGPYNEQFF.